A single sample gave rise to the 14 T cell receptor beta chains below, sequenced in a study of identical twins. In TCRdb, the 5' RACE reads were re-called with MiXCR into one record per CDR3 protein. The data hold fewer than 500,000 distinct CDR3 sequences, with 14% observed a single time. The data were also submitted as part of a second study, on yellow fever vaccine responses in identical twins.

The sequencing sample was made of CD4+ T cells sorted from blood. The receptors come from a woman aged 18-29 years in good health.

This clonotype has only a few counts. The gene calls are TRBV25-1 and TRBJ1-4, with D unclear. V dropped 5 bases and J dropped 4 bases, with 14 bases sitting between them. CDR3 size: 15 residues. Looked up from germline, CDR1 is MGHDK and CDR2 is SYGVNS. In nucleotides, the CDR3 is TGTGCCAGCAGTAACCCGGGAGGTGATAATGAAAAACTGTTTTTT. This encodes CASSNPGGDNEKLFF.

This clonotype was seen a handful of times. The rearrangement uses TRBV5-1 and TRBJ1-1; 8 bases are a match to TRBD1. Germline V gives CDR1 SGHRS, CDR2 YFSETQ. Germline trimming cut 7 bases from V and 3 bases from J; bases unmatched to any gene: 11. The length of the CDR3 is 15 residues. The CDR3: CASGAGGTWDTEAFF. In nucleotides, the CDR3 is TGCGCCAGCGGCGCAGGGGGCACGTGGGACACTGAAGCTTTCTTT.

This clonotype was counted a few times. The chain links TRBV27 to TRBJ2-5, with D perhaps matching TRBD1 (5 bases). Trimming stripped 4 bases from V and 5 bases from J, with 14 bases between. The length of the CDR3 is 14 residues. CDR1 is MNHEY, CDR2 SMNVEV, per germline (reference sequence). CDR3 sequence (DNA): TGTGCCAGCAGTTATCGTGGGGCCTTGGAGACCCAGTACTTC. Amino acids: CASSYRGALETQYF.

The chain combines TRBV24-1 with TRBJ2-5, with 10 bases lining up with TRBD1. This CDR3 region has 14 residues. V dropped 7 bases and J dropped 5; count of bases not matched to a gene: 6. The germline gives CDR1 KGHDR, CDR2 SFDVKD. The CDR3 loop is CATSSPDRGETQYF. The DNA of the CDR3 is TGTGCCACCAGCTCCCCGGACAGGGGGGAGACCCAGTACTTC.

The sample holds a few counts of this clonotype. The chain recombines TRBV12-3 or TRBV12-4 with TRBJ2-1; 8 bases are a match to TRBD2. The CDR3 totals 15 residues. With V trimmed by 2 bases and J by 8 bases, 8 bases remained unmatched. This chain's CDR3 is CASSLRAKAGDEQFF. CDR3 DNA: TGTGCCAGCAGTTTAAGGGCAAAAGCGGGAGATGAGCAGTTCTTC.

The chain couples TRBV15 to TRBJ2-2; D uncertain. This CDR3 has 16 amino acids. V lost 1 base and J lost 4, with 13 bases in between. The germline V gene encodes CDR1 LNHNV and CDR2 YYDKDF (reference sequence). DNA of the CDR3: TGTGCCACCAGCAGAGCCGATAGGTTTGCCACCGGGGAGCTGTTTTTT. This sequence encodes CATSRADRFATGELFF.

This clonotype was observed at least ten times. The rearrangement joins TRBV7-3 to TRBJ2-1; the D gene could be TRBD1 or TRBD2 (5 bases each). This CDR3 comprises 14 residues. CDR1 and CDR2 from the germline V gene are SGHTA and FQGTGA. V was shortened by 3 bases and J by 3 bases, with 9 bases between the two germline ends. CDR3 DNA: TGTGCCAGCAGCTTCGAGGGGTTCTACAATGAGCAGTTCTTC. Its protein product is CASSFEGFYNEQFF.

The chain joins TRBV9 to TRBJ2-5; no reliable D call. The germline V gene has CDR1 SGDLS and CDR2 YYNGEE. The CDR3 sequence is 14 residues long. V dropped 3 bases and J dropped 5 bases, with 14 bases sitting between them. Here the CDR3 reads CASSARIAPETQYF. The DNA for the CDR3 is TGTGCCAGCAGCGCCCGAATCGCTCCCGAGACCCAGTACTTC.

This clonotype has at least ten counts. The chain uses TRBV12-3 or TRBV12-4 and TRBJ1-6; 8 bases align to TRBD1. The CDR3 is 14 amino acids. V trimming: 6 bases; J trimming: 7 bases; junction bases outside the gene matches: 5. In nucleotides, the CDR3 is TGTGCCAGCAGCCTACAGGGGGGGAATTCACCCCTCCACTTT. The encoded protein is CASSLQGGNSPLHF.

The V call is TRBV6-2 or TRBV6-3, the J call TRBJ2-1, with D hard to call. Trimming took 9 bases from V and 8 from J, leaving 17 bases between them. The germline CDR1 and CDR2 sequences are MNHEY and SVGEGT. This CDR3 region has 13 residues. DNA for the CDR3: TGTGCCAGTCTTCGGCGTGACCGCTATGAGCAGTTCTTC. Translated: CASLRRDRYEQFF.

The chain carries TRBV11-2 and TRBJ2-1; D not resolved. Looked up from germline, CDR1 is SGHAT and CDR2 is FQNNGV. The V and J ends lost 2 bases and 8 bases respectively, with 10 bases between them. The CDR3 loop spans 13 amino acids. The CDR3 region has the DNA TGTGCCAGCAGCTTAATTCTGGGCCATGAGCAGTTCTTC. Protein: CASSLILGHEQFF.

The chain uses TRBV5-5 and TRBJ2-7; D is perhaps TRBD1 (5 bases). The CDR3 has 17 amino acids. Per the germline V gene, CDR1 is SGHKS and CDR2 is YYEKEE (reference sequence). Trimming pared 5 bases from V and 1 base from J, leaving 22 bases between. The CDR3 spells CASSFFWQDTLSYEQYF. CDR3 in DNA: TGTGCCAGCAGTTTTTTCTGGCAGGACACTTTGTCCTACGAGCAGTACTTC.

There are a few counts of this clonotype. The rearrangement uses TRBV29-1 and TRBJ2-7; no reliable D call. The V gene's germline CDR1 is SQVTM and CDR2 ANQGSEA. The CDR3 runs to 12 residues. Deletions cut 4 bases from V and 2 bases from J, with 9 bases between. The DNA for the CDR3 is TGCAGCGTTGGTAGTACCGCCTACGAGCAGTACTTC. This gives the protein CSVGSTAYEQYF.

This chain connects TRBV11-1 to TRBJ2-5; D is perhaps TRBD1 or TRBD2 (5 bases each). Germline CDR1 is SGHAT and CDR2 is FQDESV (reference sequence). The CDR3 spans 19 residues. V was pared by 5 bases and J by 5 bases, with 30 bases between. The CDR3 DNA reads as TGTGCCAGCAGCCCCGTTATGTGGGTTGGACATTCCATAGCGGAGACCCAGTACTTC. Protein sequence: CASSPVMWVGHSIAETQYF.